These 23 T cell receptor beta chains were sequenced from one sample in a study of cytomegalovirus exposure and HLA in healthy donors. The PCR had 60 Vbeta and 13 Jbeta primers. The table came from immunoSEQ multiplex PCR; TCRdb's copy has only in-frame clones and leaves some out. The data contain about 130,000 clones, around three quarters of them singletons. The specimen sequenced was PBMCs. The receptor set was obtained from a man aged 35 to 55 in good health and CMV-seropositive.

The gene calls are TRBV4-1 and TRBJ1-1; 8 bases are a match to TRBD1. CDR1 is MGHRA, CDR2 YSYEKL, per germline. With V trimmed by 4 bases and J by 4 bases, 11 bases remained unmatched. The CDR3 contains 16 residues. The DNA for the CDR3 is TGCGCCAGCAGCCGAGGACAGGGCCTGTGGTCCACTGAAGCTTTCTTT. Its protein is CASSRGQGLWSTEAFF.

The chain couples TRBV2 to TRBJ1-2; TRBD1 agrees at 9 bases. This CDR3 region has 15 residues. The V segment lost 4 bases and the J segment 2 bases; nucleotides outside the gene matches: 5. CDR1 and CDR2 from the germline V gene are SNHLY and FYNNEI. CDR3 bases: TGTGCCAGCAGTGCCGACAGGGGGTTGAACTATGGCTACACCTTC. Protein sequence: CASSADRGLNYGYTF.

This rearrangement joins TRBV6-1 to TRBJ2-1, with D possibly matching TRBD2 (5 bases). Germline CDR1 and CDR2: MNHNS and SASEGT. The CDR3 consists of 11 residues. Trimming cost V 8 bases and J 6 bases, with 8 bases left between them. CDR3 in amino acids: CASYEGNEQFF. The CDR3 region has the DNA TGTGCCAGCTACGAGGGCAATGAGCAGTTCTTC.

A single count supports this clone. This chain uses TRBV4-1 with TRBJ1-2; unclear D gene. The CDR3 runs 15 residues. The germline CDR1 and CDR2 sequences are MGHRA and YSYEKL. V was trimmed by 2 bases and J by 4 bases, leaving 14 bases between them. CDR3 nucleotides: TGCGCCAGCAGCCAAAATGCTGGAGGCGTCTATGGCTACACCTTC. It specifies CASSQNAGGVYGYTF.

This clone has only a few counts. Other DNA sequences in this specimen translate into the identical CDR3. The chain has TRBV20-1 and TRBJ2-7; D might be TRBD1 (6 bases). Germline CDR1 and CDR2: DFQATT and SNEGSKA (reference sequence). This CDR3 spans 11 amino acids. V shed 3 bases and J shed 3 bases, with 6 bases lying between them. CDR3 coding DNA: TGCAGTGCTAGGGACAGCTACGAGCAGTACTTC. It translates to CSARDSYEQYF.

The V and J genes are TRBV2 and TRBJ2-5; D gene unclear. Matching the DNA end better, TRBJ2-7 makes the J call doubtful. The germline CDR1 and CDR2 sequences are SNHLY and FYNNEI. The CDR3 covers 13 residues. CDR3 region: CASSEVSFAEQYF. In DNA form, the CDR3 reads TGTGCCAGCAGTGAAGTTAGCTTTGCCGAGCAGTACTTC.

The V gene is TRBV10-3, the J gene TRBJ2-2; 9 positions agree with TRBD2. V lost 8 bases and J lost 6; bases outside the gene matches: 7. The CDR3 runs to 14 residues. Germline CDR1 ENHRY, CDR2 SYGVKD. For the CDR3, the DNA is TGTGCCATCCGTGCGCGGGAGGGGGCCGGGGAGCTGTTTTTT. It is translated as CAIRAREGAGELFF.

CDR3 coding DNA: TGTGCCAGCAGCTTAAGGGACAGAATAGGAGCTTTCTTT. Protein: CASSLRDRIGAFF. V is TRBV7-2 and J is TRBJ1-1, with TRBD1 identical over 7 bases. Germline loops: CDR1 SGHTA, CDR2 FQGNSA. Unmatched junction bases numbered 7, after V lost 2 bases and J lost 10 bases. The CDR3 length is 13 residues.

This chain joins TRBV20-1 and TRBJ2-3; D gene unclear. The CDR3 length is 10 residues. V was clipped by 3 bases and J by 4 bases, with 2 bases between them. Per germline, CDR1 DFQATT and CDR2 SNEGSKA (reference sequence). Here the CDR3 reads CSASADTQYF. CDR3 DNA: TGCAGTGCTAGCGCAGATACGCAGTATTTT.

The V gene is TRBV6-1, the J gene TRBJ2-7, with D tentatively TRBD2 (5 bases). This CDR3 spans 16 amino acids. V dropped 1 base and J dropped 0 bases, with 13 bases sitting between them. The germline gives CDR1 MNHNS, CDR2 SASEGT. The CDR3 is CASSEDWGASSYEQYF. CDR3 nucleotide sequence: TGTGCCAGCAGTGAAGACTGGGGAGCCAGCTCCTACGAGCAGTACTTC.

V usage is TRBV6-1 and J usage is TRBJ1-5; D unresolved. V was pared by 3 bases and J by 2 bases, with 14 bases between. Germline values: CDR1 MNHNS, CDR2 SASEGT. The length of the CDR3 is 16 residues. The CDR3: CASSEEGWHGNQPQHF. For the CDR3, the DNA is TGTGCCAGCAGTGAGGAGGGATGGCATGGCAATCAGCCCCAGCATTTT.

This chain connects TRBV27 to TRBJ2-1; D remains ambiguous. This CDR3 spans 14 amino acids. Germline CDR1 reads MNHEY; CDR2 reads SMNVEV (reference sequence). The V end lost 5 bases, the J end lost 0 bases, and 8 bases lay between the germline ends. The CDR3 nucleotides are TGTGCCAGCAGTGAGTCTAGCTCCTACAATGAGCAGTTCTTC. Its protein product is CASSESSSYNEQFF.

The sample holds a few counts of this clone. The CDR3 nucleotides read TGCGCCCCCAGGACAGGGCAATACGAGCAGTACTTC. Translation: CAPRTGQYEQYF. This chain joins TRBV5-1 and TRBJ2-7, with TRBD1 identical over 8 bases. The CDR3 totals 12 residues. Germline V gives CDR1 SGHRS, CDR2 YFSETQ. V shed 10 bases and J 4 bases; nucleotides not matched to a gene: 7.

The rearrangement links TRBV27 to TRBJ2-7; tentative D call: TRBD2 (6 bases). CDR1 is MNHEY and CDR2 is SMNVEV in the germline V gene (reference sequence). The V end lost 5 bases, the J end lost 4 bases, and 15 bases lay between the germline ends. CDR3 length equals 14 residues. This CDR3 is CASSAGGPRYEQYF. As DNA, the CDR3 is TGTGCCAGCAGTGCAGGAGGGCCGAGATACGAGCAGTACTTC.

The rearrangement links TRBV10-3 to TRBJ2-2, with 12 positions matching TRBD2. This CDR3 comprises 16 residues. CDR1 ENHRY and CDR2 SYGVKD come from the germline V gene. The J segment lost 4 bases and the V segment lost 0 bases, leaving 0 bases of the junction unmatched. Here the CDR3 reads CAISESGLAGTGELFF. DNA of the CDR3: TGTGCCATCAGTGAGTCGGGACTAGCGGGCACCGGGGAGCTGTTTTTT.

The table lists this clone with a count of one. V gene TRBV15 combines with J gene TRBJ1-6; 8 bases fit TRBD1. The germline gives CDR1 LNHNV, CDR2 YYDKDF (reference sequence). The CDR3 has 15 residues. V was pared by 5 bases and J by 9 bases, with 9 bases of the junction left unmatched. Written as DNA, the CDR3 is TGTGCCACCAGCCAGGGGGCAGCCCAGGGTTCACCCCTCCACTTT. Translating gives CATSQGAAQGSPLHF.

The gene calls are TRBV29-1 and TRBJ2-3, with TRBD2 matching 15 bases. CDR1 is SQVTM, CDR2 ANQGSEA, per germline. The CDR3 sequence is 18 residues long. After removal of 3 bases from V and 2 bases from J, the junction contained 9 bases not matched to a gene. This CDR3 is CSVEGLAGGQFHTDTQYF. CDR3 sequence (DNA): TGCAGCGTTGAGGGACTAGCGGGAGGTCAATTCCACACAGATACGCAGTATTTT.

The chain combines TRBV5-1 with TRBJ2-7, with 9 bases aligning to TRBD1. After removal of 0 bases from V and 5 bases from J, the junction contained 6 bases not matched to a gene. The CDR3 spans 15 residues. The germline V gene encodes CDR1 SGHRS and CDR2 YFSETQ. CDR3 DNA sequence: TGCGCCAGCAGCTTGGAGGGACAGGGCACCCACGAGCAGTACTTC. Its translation: CASSLEGQGTHEQYF.

This clone was seen more than once but under ten times. The CDR3 here is CASSLGGQGNYEQYF. CDR3 bases: TGTGCCAGCAGCTTAGGGGGACAGGGGAACTACGAGCAGTACTTC. J is TRBJ2-7 and V is TRBV7-9; 10 bases match TRBD1. The V segment lost 1 base and the J segment 3 bases; nucleotides outside the gene matches: 3. There are 15 residues in the CDR3. CDR1 SEHNR and CDR2 FQNEAQ come from the germline V gene (reference sequence).

V usage is TRBV5-1 and J usage is TRBJ2-5, with D possibly being TRBD2 (6 bases). The CDR3 has 15 amino acids. Germline assignment: CDR1 SGHRS and CDR2 YFSETQ. The germline V and J ends were trimmed by 4 bases and 2 bases, with 15 bases remaining between them. The CDR3 is CASSVIPGTQETQYF. Written as DNA, the CDR3 is TGCGCCAGCAGCGTAATACCCGGGACTCAAGAGACCCAGTACTTC.

The chain combines TRBV6-6 with TRBJ2-1, with TRBD2 matching over 8 bases. The CDR3 has 14 residues. The junction had 7 bases not matched to a gene; V was cut back by 6 bases and J by 6 bases. CDR1 and CDR2 from the germline V gene are MNHNY and SVGAGI (reference sequence). CDR3 nucleotides: TGTGCCAGCAGCCCCTGGACTAGCTCCAATGAGCAGTTCTTC. Translating gives CASSPWTSSNEQFF.

The chain is built from TRBV9 and TRBJ1-1; D is possibly TRBD1 (6 bases). The CDR3 totals 15 residues. V lost 3 bases and J 7 bases, leaving 19 bases between the germline ends. Germline V CDR1 and CDR2: SGDLS, YYNGEE. The CDR3 DNA reads TGTGCCAGCAGCGCCGGATGGGGGCAGAGTTATGAAGCTTTCTTT. Residues: CASSAGWGQSYEAFF.

The chain uses TRBV7-9 and TRBJ2-7; 10 bases agree with TRBD2. The CDR3 is 15 residues long. Germline values: CDR1 SEHNR, CDR2 FQNEAQ (reference sequence). The trim removed 1 base at V and 3 bases at J, leaving 3 bases unmatched. The CDR3 reads CASSLVLAGNYEQYF. In DNA form, the CDR3 reads TGTGCCAGCAGCTTAGTACTAGCGGGGAACTACGAGCAGTACTTC.